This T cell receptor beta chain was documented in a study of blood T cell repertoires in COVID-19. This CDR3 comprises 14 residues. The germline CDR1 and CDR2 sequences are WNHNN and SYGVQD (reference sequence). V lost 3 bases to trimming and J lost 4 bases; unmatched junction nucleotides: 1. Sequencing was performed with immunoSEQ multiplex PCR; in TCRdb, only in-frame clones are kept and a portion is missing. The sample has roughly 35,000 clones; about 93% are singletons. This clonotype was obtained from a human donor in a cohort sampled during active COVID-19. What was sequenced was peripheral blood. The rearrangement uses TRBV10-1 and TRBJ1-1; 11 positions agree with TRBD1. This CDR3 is CASSEGTGGTEAFF. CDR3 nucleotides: TGCGCCAGCAGTGAAGGGACAGGGGGCACTGAAGCTTTCTTT.